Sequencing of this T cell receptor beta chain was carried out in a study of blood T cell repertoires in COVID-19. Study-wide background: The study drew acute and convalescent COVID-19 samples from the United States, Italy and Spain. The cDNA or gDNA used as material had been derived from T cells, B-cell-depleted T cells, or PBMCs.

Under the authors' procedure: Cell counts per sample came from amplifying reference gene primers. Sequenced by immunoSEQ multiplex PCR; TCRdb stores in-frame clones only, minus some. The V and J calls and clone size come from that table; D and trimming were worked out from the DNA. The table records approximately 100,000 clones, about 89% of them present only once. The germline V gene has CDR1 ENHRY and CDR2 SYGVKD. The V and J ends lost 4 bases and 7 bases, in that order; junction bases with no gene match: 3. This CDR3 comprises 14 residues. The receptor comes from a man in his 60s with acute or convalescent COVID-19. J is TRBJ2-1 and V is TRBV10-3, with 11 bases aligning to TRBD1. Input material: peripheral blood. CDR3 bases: TGTGCCATCAGTGGGGACAGGGGGTTTAATGAGCAGTTCTTC. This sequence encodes CAISGDRGFNEQFF.